These T cell receptor beta chains were read from a single sample in a study of human T cells and chemical hapten exposure. TCRdb ran MiXCR on the RACE reads and lists one entry per CDR3 protein. Of about 90,000 distinct CDR3 sequences in the sample, about a tenth were seen once. The sequencing here drew on whole blood, taken in connection with sensitization to the hapten diphenylcyclopropenone (DPC). The source of these receptors is a woman in her twenties or thirties with alopecia areata. Some clones in this sample may be carry-over from other donors' samples. CDR3s include the opening cysteine and the closing phenylalanine or tryptophan. Each record gives: V gene, J gene, D gene, clone size, CDR3 protein, CDR3 DNA. The D gene is left open where the match is weak. Rows may omit the clone size; those that give it use once, few, many or a size class.

v_call: TRBV2; j_call: TRBJ2-3; d_call: NA; clone_size: few; cdr3_aa: CASEEQVPTDTQYF; cdr3_nt: TGTGCCAGCGAGGAACAGGTTCCAACAGATACGCAGTATTTT
v_call: TRBV7-9; j_call: TRBJ1-1; d_call: NA; clone_size: few; cdr3_aa: CASSSSGGGRSEAFF; cdr3_nt: TGTGCCAGCAGCTCCTCTGGAGGGGGGAGATCTGAAGCTTTCTTT
v_call: TRBV20-1; j_call: TRBJ1-6; d_call: NA; clone_size: NA; cdr3_aa: CSALQTPNSPLHF; cdr3_nt: TGCAGTGCTTTACAGACACCGAATTCACCCCTCCACTTT
v_call: TRBV7-2; j_call: TRBJ1-1; d_call: NA; clone_size: once; cdr3_aa: CASSTRQVTTEAFF; cdr3_nt: TGTGCCAGCAGCACCCGACAGGTGACCACTGAAGCTTTCTTT
v_call: TRBV14; j_call: TRBJ2-7; d_call: NA; clone_size: few; cdr3_aa: CASSSGGSYEQYF; cdr3_nt: TGTGCCAGCAGCAGTGGGGGTAGTTACGAGCAGTACTTC
v_call: TRBV6-1; j_call: TRBJ2-2; d_call: NA; clone_size: few; cdr3_aa: CASSEDFSGGELFF; cdr3_nt: TGTGCCAGCAGTGAAGATTTTTCGGGCGGGGAGCTGTTTTTT
v_call: TRBV6-2/TRBV6-3; j_call: TRBJ2-4; d_call: NA; clone_size: many; cdr3_aa: CASSYSGQITKNIQYF; cdr3_nt: TGTGCCAGCAGTTACTCGGGGCAAATTACCAAAAACATTCAGTACTTC
v_call: TRBV20-1; j_call: TRBJ2-7; d_call: NA; clone_size: NA; cdr3_aa: CSAIEGRTCTYEQYF; cdr3_nt: TGCAGTGCCATAGAGGGGAGGACTTGCACCTACGAGCAGTACTTC
v_call: TRBV24-1; j_call: TRBJ1-1; d_call: NA; clone_size: few; cdr3_aa: CATSGAGSNTEAFF; cdr3_nt: TGTGCCACCAGTGGGGCAGGGTCGAACACTGAAGCTTTCTTT
v_call: TRBV15; j_call: TRBJ1-2; d_call: NA; clone_size: many; cdr3_aa: CATSRVAGNYGYTF; cdr3_nt: TGTGCCACCAGCAGAGTGGCAGGGAACTATGGCTACACCTTC
v_call: TRBV28; j_call: TRBJ1-5; d_call: NA; clone_size: few; cdr3_aa: CASSSPSGGNQPQHF; cdr3_nt: TGTGCCAGCAGTTCCCCGTCGGGTGGCAATCAGCCCCAGCATTTT
v_call: TRBV20-1; j_call: TRBJ2-5; d_call: NA; clone_size: NA; cdr3_aa: CSALKETQYF; cdr3_nt: TGCAGTGCTCTGAAGGAGACCCAGTACTTC
v_call: TRBV29-1; j_call: TRBJ1-1; d_call: NA; clone_size: NA; cdr3_aa: CSVFLNTEAFF; cdr3_nt: TGCAGCGTGTTCTTAAACACTGAAGCTTTCTTT
v_call: TRBV7-2; j_call: TRBJ1-5; d_call: NA; clone_size: many; cdr3_aa: CASSLASQGNQPQHF; cdr3_nt: TGTGCCAGCAGCTTAGCGTCTCAGGGGAATCAGCCCCAGCATTTT
v_call: TRBV4-2; j_call: TRBJ2-2; d_call: NA; clone_size: few; cdr3_aa: CASSQGTETTGELFF; cdr3_nt: TGTGCCAGCAGCCAAGGGACAGAGACAACCGGGGAGCTGTTTTTT
v_call: TRBV10-3; j_call: TRBJ2-7; d_call: NA; clone_size: NA; cdr3_aa: CAISRDESYEQYF; cdr3_nt: TGTGCCATCAGTCGAGATGAGTCCTACGAGCAGTACTTC
v_call: TRBV7-2; j_call: TRBJ2-7; d_call: NA; clone_size: NA; cdr3_aa: CASSPDGNSYEQYF; cdr3_nt: TGTGCCAGCAGCCCCGACGGAAACTCCTACGAGCAGTACTTC
v_call: TRBV3-1; j_call: TRBJ1-6; d_call: TRBD1; clone_size: few; cdr3_aa: CASSQDGTGVSPLHF; cdr3_nt: TGTGCCAGCAGCCAGGATGGGACAGGGGTTTCACCCCTCCACTTT
v_call: TRBV30; j_call: TRBJ1-1; d_call: NA; clone_size: many; cdr3_aa: CAWSVTGFEAFF; cdr3_nt: TGTGCCTGGAGTGTAACGGGTTTTGAAGCTTTCTTT
v_call: TRBV2; j_call: TRBJ2-3; d_call: TRBD2; clone_size: few; cdr3_aa: CASKPGTRPEEQYF; cdr3_nt: TGTGCCAGCAAGCCCGGGACTAGGCCTGAAGAGCAGTATTTT
v_call: TRBV29-1; j_call: TRBJ1-1; d_call: TRBD1; clone_size: NA; cdr3_aa: CSVVTGGYTEAFF; cdr3_nt: TGCAGCGTTGTAACAGGGGGTTACACTGAAGCTTTCTTT
v_call: TRBV20-1; j_call: TRBJ2-3; d_call: TRBD2; clone_size: many; cdr3_aa: CSASERGASSKNTQYF; cdr3_nt: TGCAGTGCTAGCGAGCGGGGGGCCAGCTCAAAGAATACGCAGTATTTT
v_call: TRBV28; j_call: TRBJ1-5; d_call: NA; clone_size: many; cdr3_aa: CASSLSGGISNQPQHF; cdr3_nt: TGTGCCAGCAGTTTATCGGGGGGGATCAGCAATCAGCCCCAGCATTTT
v_call: TRBV7-2; j_call: TRBJ1-2; d_call: NA; clone_size: many; cdr3_aa: CASSRTAYPKSYGYTF; cdr3_nt: TGTGCCAGCAGCCGGACAGCATACCCGAAATCCTATGGCTACACCTTC
v_call: TRBV6-4; j_call: TRBJ1-1; d_call: NA; clone_size: many; cdr3_aa: CASSDSEAFF; cdr3_nt: TGTGCCAGCAGTGACTCTGAAGCTTTCTTT
v_call: TRBV10-3; j_call: TRBJ1-2; d_call: TRBD1; clone_size: NA; cdr3_aa: CAISEGQGVGYGYTF; cdr3_nt: TGTGCCATCAGTGAGGGACAGGGCGTTGGCTATGGCTACACCTTC
v_call: TRBV28; j_call: TRBJ2-5; d_call: NA; clone_size: few; cdr3_aa: CASSFLPFQETQYF; cdr3_nt: TGTGCCAGCAGTTTTCTACCGTTCCAAGAGACCCAGTACTTC
v_call: TRBV4-3; j_call: TRBJ2-1; d_call: NA; clone_size: NA; cdr3_aa: CASSQRVGDEQFF; cdr3_nt: TGCGCCAGCAGCCAGAGGGTCGGGGATGAGCAGTTCTTC
v_call: TRBV15; j_call: TRBJ1-4; d_call: TRBD1; clone_size: NA; cdr3_aa: CATSSVIGTGGEKLFF; cdr3_nt: TGTGCCACCAGCAGCGTAATTGGGACAGGTGGTGAAAAACTGTTTTTT
v_call: TRBV20-1; j_call: TRBJ2-7; d_call: NA; clone_size: NA; cdr3_aa: CSARANSYEQYF; cdr3_nt: TGCAGTGCTAGAGCCAATTCCTACGAGCAGTACTTC
v_call: TRBV24-1; j_call: TRBJ2-1; d_call: NA; clone_size: many; cdr3_aa: CATSEWDGEQFF; cdr3_nt: TGTGCCACCAGTGAGTGGGACGGTGAGCAGTTCTTC
v_call: TRBV7-2; j_call: TRBJ1-4; d_call: TRBD1; clone_size: few; cdr3_aa: CASSRDRGEKLFF; cdr3_nt: TGTGCCAGCTCTCGGGACAGGGGTGAAAAACTGTTTTTT
v_call: TRBV29-1; j_call: TRBJ1-1; d_call: TRBD1; clone_size: many; cdr3_aa: CSVARQGNTEAFF; cdr3_nt: TGCAGCGTTGCCCGACAGGGAAACACTGAAGCTTTCTTT
v_call: TRBV24-1; j_call: TRBJ1-2; d_call: TRBD1; clone_size: NA; cdr3_aa: CATSDPGQALVYTF; cdr3_nt: TGTGCCACCAGTGACCCCGGACAGGCCCTTGTCTACACCTTC
v_call: TRBV28; j_call: TRBJ2-5; d_call: NA; clone_size: NA; cdr3_aa: CASSLRSGVGETQYF; cdr3_nt: TGTGCCAGCAGTTTGCGATCAGGGGTTGGAGAGACCCAGTACTTC
v_call: TRBV11-2; j_call: TRBJ2-7; d_call: TRBD2; clone_size: many; cdr3_aa: CASSSITSGSSYEQYF; cdr3_nt: TGTGCCAGCAGCTCGATAACTAGCGGCAGCTCCTACGAGCAGTACTTC
v_call: TRBV4-1; j_call: TRBJ1-1; d_call: NA; clone_size: many; cdr3_aa: CASSQVSGSGMNTEAFF; cdr3_nt: TGCGCCAGCAGCCAAGTTTCAGGGAGTGGGATGAACACTGAAGCTTTCTTT
v_call: TRBV6-5; j_call: TRBJ2-3; d_call: TRBD1; clone_size: many; cdr3_aa: CASRNSGQSDTQYF; cdr3_nt: TGTGCCAGCAGAAACTCGGGACAGTCAGATACGCAGTATTTT
v_call: TRBV7-9; j_call: TRBJ2-6; d_call: TRBD1; clone_size: many; cdr3_aa: CASSLWTGGSGANVLTF; cdr3_nt: TGTGCCAGCAGCTTATGGACAGGGGGCTCTGGGGCCAACGTCCTGACTTTC
v_call: TRBV9; j_call: TRBJ1-1; d_call: NA; clone_size: few; cdr3_aa: CASRGEEAFF; cdr3_nt: TGTGCCAGCAGGGGGGAAGAAGCTTTCTTT
v_call: TRBV9; j_call: TRBJ2-2; d_call: NA; clone_size: NA; cdr3_aa: CASSPGRVGELFF; cdr3_nt: TGTGCCAGCAGCCCCGGACGGGTCGGGGAGCTGTTTTTT
v_call: TRBV27; j_call: TRBJ1-5; d_call: TRBD1; clone_size: NA; cdr3_aa: CASSLFTGGPVEPQHF; cdr3_nt: TGTGCCAGCAGTTTATTTACAGGGGGCCCGGTGGAGCCCCAGCATTTT
v_call: TRBV3-1; j_call: TRBJ2-7; d_call: NA; clone_size: few; cdr3_aa: CASSEGQTYEQYF; cdr3_nt: TGTGCCAGCAGCGAGGGACAAACCTACGAGCAGTACTTC
v_call: TRBV24-1; j_call: TRBJ2-2; d_call: NA; clone_size: few; cdr3_aa: CATRVGRANTGELFF; cdr3_nt: TGTGCCACCAGGGTGGGACGGGCGAACACCGGGGAGCTGTTTTTT
v_call: TRBV29-1; j_call: TRBJ2-7; d_call: TRBD1; clone_size: NA; cdr3_aa: CSAKPQGAAYEQYF; cdr3_nt: TGCAGCGCCAAACCACAGGGGGCAGCCTACGAGCAGTACTTC
v_call: TRBV6-2/TRBV6-3; j_call: TRBJ2-5; d_call: TRBD2; clone_size: few; cdr3_aa: CASSYRGAGQETQYF; cdr3_nt: TGTGCCAGCAGTTACCGCGGAGCGGGGCAAGAGACCCAGTACTTC
v_call: TRBV7-2; j_call: TRBJ2-3; d_call: NA; clone_size: few; cdr3_aa: CASSATTLADTQYF; cdr3_nt: TGTGCCAGCAGCGCTACGACCTTAGCAGATACGCAGTATTTT
v_call: TRBV20-1; j_call: TRBJ2-1; d_call: NA; clone_size: few; cdr3_aa: CSARVARYYNEQFF; cdr3_nt: TGCAGTGCTAGAGTGGCCCGGTACTACAATGAGCAGTTCTTC
v_call: TRBV10-3; j_call: TRBJ1-4; d_call: NA; clone_size: many; cdr3_aa: CATLDVDSAGEKLFF; cdr3_nt: TGTGCCACCCTTGATGTTGACTCGGCAGGGGAAAAACTGTTTTTT
v_call: TRBV12-5; j_call: TRBJ2-1; d_call: TRBD1; clone_size: NA; cdr3_aa: CASGDGQGGDEQFF; cdr3_nt: TGTGCTAGTGGTGACGGACAGGGGGGGGATGAGCAGTTCTTC
v_call: TRBV3-1; j_call: TRBJ2-1; d_call: TRBD1; clone_size: few; cdr3_aa: CASSLGQGSYNEQFF; cdr3_nt: TGTGCCAGCAGCCTTGGACAGGGATCCTACAATGAGCAGTTCTTC
v_call: TRBV6-1; j_call: TRBJ1-5; d_call: TRBD1; clone_size: many; cdr3_aa: CASRARDSNLNQPQHF; cdr3_nt: TGTGCCAGCAGGGCAAGGGACAGCAATCTCAATCAGCCCCAGCATTTT
v_call: TRBV28; j_call: TRBJ2-1; d_call: NA; clone_size: many; cdr3_aa: CASKPQVYNEQFF; cdr3_nt: TGTGCCAGCAAGCCCCAGGTTTACAATGAGCAGTTCTTC
v_call: TRBV12-3/TRBV12-4; j_call: TRBJ2-1; d_call: TRBD1; clone_size: NA; cdr3_aa: CASKLRQGLLDEQFF; cdr3_nt: TGTGCCAGCAAATTAAGACAGGGGCTCCTGGATGAGCAGTTCTTC
v_call: TRBV7-9; j_call: TRBJ1-2; d_call: NA; clone_size: many; cdr3_aa: CASSEQGKDYGYTF; cdr3_nt: TGTGCCAGCAGCGAACAGGGAAAGGACTATGGCTACACCTTC